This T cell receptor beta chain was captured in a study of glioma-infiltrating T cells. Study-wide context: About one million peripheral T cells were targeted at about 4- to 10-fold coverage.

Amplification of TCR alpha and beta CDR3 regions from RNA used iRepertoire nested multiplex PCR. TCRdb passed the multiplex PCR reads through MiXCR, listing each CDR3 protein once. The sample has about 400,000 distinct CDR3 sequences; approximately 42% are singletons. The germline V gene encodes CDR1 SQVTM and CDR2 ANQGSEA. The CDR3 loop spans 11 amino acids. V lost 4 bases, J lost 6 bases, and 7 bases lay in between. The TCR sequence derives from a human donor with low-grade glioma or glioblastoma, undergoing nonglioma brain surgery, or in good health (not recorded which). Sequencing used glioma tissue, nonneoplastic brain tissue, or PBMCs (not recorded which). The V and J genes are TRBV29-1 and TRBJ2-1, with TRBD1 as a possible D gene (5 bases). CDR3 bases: TGCAGCGTTGCCAGGGTCAATGAGCAGTTCTTC. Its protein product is CSVARVNEQFF.